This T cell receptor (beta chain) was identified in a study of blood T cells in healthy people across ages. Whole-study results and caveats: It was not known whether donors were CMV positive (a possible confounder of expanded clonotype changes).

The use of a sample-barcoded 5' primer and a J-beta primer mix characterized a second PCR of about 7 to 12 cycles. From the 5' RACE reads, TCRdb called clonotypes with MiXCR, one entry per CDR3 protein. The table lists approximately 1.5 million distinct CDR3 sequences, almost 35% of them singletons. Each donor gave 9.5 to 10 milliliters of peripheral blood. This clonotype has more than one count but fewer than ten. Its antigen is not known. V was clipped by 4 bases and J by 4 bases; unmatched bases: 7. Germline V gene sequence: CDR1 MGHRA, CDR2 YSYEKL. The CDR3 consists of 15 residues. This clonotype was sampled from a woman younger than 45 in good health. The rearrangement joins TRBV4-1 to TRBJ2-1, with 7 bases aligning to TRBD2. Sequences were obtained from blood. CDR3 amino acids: CASSLTWTSYNEQFF. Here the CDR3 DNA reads TGCGCCAGCAGCCTCACTTGGACTAGTTACAATGAGCAGTTCTTC.